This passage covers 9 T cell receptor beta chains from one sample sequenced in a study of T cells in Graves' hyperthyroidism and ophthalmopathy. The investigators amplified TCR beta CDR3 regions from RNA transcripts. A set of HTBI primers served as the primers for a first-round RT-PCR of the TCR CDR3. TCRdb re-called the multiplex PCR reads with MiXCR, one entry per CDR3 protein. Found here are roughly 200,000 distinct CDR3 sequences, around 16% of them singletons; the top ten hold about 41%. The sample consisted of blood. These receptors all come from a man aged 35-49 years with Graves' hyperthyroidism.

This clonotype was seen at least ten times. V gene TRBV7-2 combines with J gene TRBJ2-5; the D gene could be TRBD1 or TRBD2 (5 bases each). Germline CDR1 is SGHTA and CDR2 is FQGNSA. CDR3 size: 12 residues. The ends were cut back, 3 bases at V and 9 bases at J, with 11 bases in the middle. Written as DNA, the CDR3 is TGTGCCAGCAGCTTGGGGGTTGGGGCCCAGTACTTC. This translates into CASSLGVGAQYF.

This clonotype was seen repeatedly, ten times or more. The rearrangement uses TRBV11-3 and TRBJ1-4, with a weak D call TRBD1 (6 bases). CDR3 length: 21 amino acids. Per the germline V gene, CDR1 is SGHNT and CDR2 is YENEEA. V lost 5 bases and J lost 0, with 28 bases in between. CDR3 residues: CASSPKLMGPDRFATNEKLFF. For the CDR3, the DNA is TGTGCCAGCAGCCCCAAGTTGATGGGCCCGGACAGATTTGCAACTAATGAAAAACTGTTTTTT.

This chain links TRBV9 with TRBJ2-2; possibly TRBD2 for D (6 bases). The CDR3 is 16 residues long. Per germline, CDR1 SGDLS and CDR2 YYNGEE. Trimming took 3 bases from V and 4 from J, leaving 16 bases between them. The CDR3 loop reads CASSGPLGGGTGELFF. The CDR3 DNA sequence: TGTGCCAGCAGCGGCCCCTTGGGGGGTGGCACCGGGGAGCTGTTTTTT.

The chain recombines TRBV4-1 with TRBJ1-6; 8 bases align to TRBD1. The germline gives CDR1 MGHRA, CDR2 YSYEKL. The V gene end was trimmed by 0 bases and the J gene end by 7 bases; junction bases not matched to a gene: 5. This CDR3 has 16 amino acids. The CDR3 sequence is CASSQDMGQENSPLHF. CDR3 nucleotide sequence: TGCGCCAGCAGCCAAGATATGGGACAGGAAAATTCACCCCTCCACTTT.

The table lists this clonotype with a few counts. CDR3 protein: CASSEWKGVGKSPLHF. For the CDR3, the DNA is TGTGCCAGCAGTGAATGGAAGGGAGTCGGGAAATCACCCCTCCACTTT. The chain employs TRBV25-1 and TRBJ1-6; D is undetermined. The V and J ends lost 1 base and 10 bases respectively, with 17 bases between them. The germline gives CDR1 MGHDK, CDR2 SYGVNS. The CDR3 is 16 amino acids.

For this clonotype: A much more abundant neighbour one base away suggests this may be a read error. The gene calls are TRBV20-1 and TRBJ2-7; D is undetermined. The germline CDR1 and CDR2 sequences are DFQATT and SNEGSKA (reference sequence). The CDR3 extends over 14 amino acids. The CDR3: CSATITRRPYKQYF. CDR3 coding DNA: TGCAGTGCTACAATTACCAGGAGACCCTACAAGCAGTACTTC.

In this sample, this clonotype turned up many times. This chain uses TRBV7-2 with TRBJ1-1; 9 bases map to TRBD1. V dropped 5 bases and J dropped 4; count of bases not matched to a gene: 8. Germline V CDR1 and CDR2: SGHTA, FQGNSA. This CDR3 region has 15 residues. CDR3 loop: CASSPRQGGGTEAFF. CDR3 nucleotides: TGTGCCAGCAGCCCGAGACAGGGGGGGGGCACTGAAGCTTTCTTT.

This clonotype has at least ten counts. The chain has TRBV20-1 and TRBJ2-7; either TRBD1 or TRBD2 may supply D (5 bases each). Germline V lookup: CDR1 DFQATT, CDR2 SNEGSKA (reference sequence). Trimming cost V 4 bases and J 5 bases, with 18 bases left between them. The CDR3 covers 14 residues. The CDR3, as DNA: TGCAGTGCTATTAGGTTCGGGGCGGTCAACGAGCAGTACTTC. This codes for CSAIRFGAVNEQYF.

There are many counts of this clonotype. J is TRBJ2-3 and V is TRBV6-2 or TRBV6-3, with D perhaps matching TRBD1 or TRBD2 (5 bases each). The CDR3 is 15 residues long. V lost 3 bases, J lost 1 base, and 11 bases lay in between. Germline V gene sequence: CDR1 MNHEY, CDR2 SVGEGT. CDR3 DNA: TGTGCCAGCAGTTATGGGGGAGTTGGCACAGATACGCAGTATTTT. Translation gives CASSYGGVGTDTQYF.